Below are 15 T cell receptor beta chains sequenced from a single sample in a study of cytomegalovirus exposure and HLA in healthy donors. This PCR relied on a set of 60 Vbeta primers and 13 Jbeta primers. Clones were read by immunoSEQ multiplex PCR, and TCRdb kept only the in-frame ones, dropping some. The sample lists approximately 52,000 clones, approximately 71% occurring once. The specimen sequenced was PBMCs. The receptors originated from a man aged 40-50 years in good health and CMV-seropositive.

The chain recombines TRBV5-1 with TRBJ2-5; 8 positions match TRBD2. CDR1 is SGHRS and CDR2 is YFSETQ in the germline V gene. The CDR3 is made up of 16 amino acids. V shed 2 bases, J shed 4 bases, and the junction held 10 bases outside the gene matches. The DNA of the CDR3 is TGCGCCAGCAGCTTAAATGCGGGGGGTGTCGGAGAGACCCAGTACTTC. Encoded protein: CASSLNAGGVGETQYF.

The chain has TRBV7-6 and TRBJ2-2; D is unclear. Germline CDR1 and CDR2: SGHVS and FNYEAQ. CDR3 length: 15 amino acids. The V gene lost 6 bases and the J gene lost 0 bases, with 11 bases spanning the gap. CDR3 coding DNA: TGTGCCAGCAGACCCCTATTCCCGAACACCGGGGAGCTGTTTTTT. As protein: CASRPLFPNTGELFF.

The gene calls are TRBV5-6 and TRBJ1-1; no definite D call. Trimming removed 4 bases at V and 5 bases at J, with 12 bases between. CDR1 SGHDT and CDR2 YYEEEE come from the germline V gene. The CDR3 runs 13 residues. The CDR3 DNA reads TGTGCCAGCAGCCCCCCCTCGGGTACTGAAGCTTTCTTT. Protein product: CASSPPSGTEAFF.

This chain links TRBV6-5 with TRBJ2-1; 11 bases match TRBD2. Germline loops: CDR1 MNHEY, CDR2 SVGAGI. The CDR3 spans 14 residues. V was pared by 3 bases and J by 8 bases, with 3 bases of the junction left unmatched. This CDR3 is CASSYSGGADEQFF. CDR3 bases: TGTGCCAGCAGTTATAGCGGGGGGGCCGATGAGCAGTTCTTC.

This clone appeared a few times. The chain employs TRBV14 and TRBJ2-3; D unresolved. The CDR3 runs to 14 residues. Germline V gives CDR1 SGHDN, CDR2 FVKESK. Trimming left V 1 base short and J 4 bases short, with 9 bases between. CDR3 region: CASSQGARSDTQYF. The CDR3 DNA reads TGTGCCAGCAGCCAAGGGGCCAGATCAGATACGCAGTATTTT.

The table lists this clone with a few counts. CDR3 residues: CASSPGVSDQPQHF. The CDR3 DNA sequence: TGTGCCAGCAGCCCCGGGGTATCCGATCAGCCCCAGCATTTT. The V and J genes are TRBV4-2 and TRBJ1-5; D unresolved. The germline V gene encodes CDR1 LGHNA and CDR2 YNFKEQ. The CDR3 length is 14 residues. V was clipped by 4 bases and J by 5 bases, with 12 bases between them.

The chain employs TRBV5-1 and TRBJ2-1; 9 bases fit TRBD1. Losses at the gene ends were 0 bases for V and 13 bases for J; bases not matched to a gene: 14. CDR1 is SGHRS, CDR2 YFSETQ, per germline. CDR3 length: 16 amino acids. The CDR3, as DNA: TGCGCCAGCAGCTTGGCAGCGGGACAGGGAACCGGTCCTCAGTTCTTC. This sequence encodes CASSLAAGQGTGPQFF.

The chain recombines TRBV5-1 with TRBJ1-5, with D possibly TRBD1 on 6 matching bases. The CDR3 loop spans 13 amino acids. Germline V gene data show CDR1 as SGHRS and CDR2 as YFSETQ. Trimming shortened V by 0 bases and J by 11 bases, and 12 bases separated the two germline ends. DNA for the CDR3: TGCGCCAGCAGCTTGGCCGGACAGCCAGCCCAGCATTTT. Protein product: CASSLAGQPAQHF. Based on the CDR3 plus reference TRBV5-1 and TRBJ1-5, the full variable domain is KAGVTQTPRYLIKTRGQQVTLSCSPISGHRSVSWYQQTPGQGLQFLFEYFSETQRNKGNFPGRFSGRQFSNSRSEMNVSTLELGDSALYLCASSLAGQPAQHFGDGTRLSIL.

The chain has TRBV30 and TRBJ2-3; 9 bases are a match to TRBD2. V shed 7 bases and J 2 bases; nucleotides not matched to a gene: 7. This CDR3 contains 14 residues. CDR1 is GTSNPN and CDR2 is SVGIG in the germline V gene (reference sequence). Here the CDR3 DNA reads TGTGCCTACCAGAGCGGGGGGCCCACAGATACGCAGTATTTT. Amino acid sequence: CAYQSGGPTDTQYF. Combining the CDR3 with reference TRBV30 and TRBJ2-3 gives the whole variable domain SQTIHQWPATLVQPVGSPLSLECTVEGTSNPNLYWYRQAAGRGLQLLFYSVGIGQISSEVPQNLSASRPQDRQFILSSKKLLLSDSGFYLCAYQSGGPTDTQYFGPGTRLTVL.

The J gene is TRBJ1-2, the V gene TRBV7-9; TRBD1 agrees at 11 bases. This CDR3 has 15 amino acids. After removal of 3 bases from V and 4 bases from J, the junction contained 4 bases not matched to a gene. CDR1 is SEHNR and CDR2 is FQNEAQ in the germline V gene (reference sequence). Written as DNA, the CDR3 is TGTGCCAGCAGCTTCGGGACAGGGGGGAGCTATGGCTACACCTTC. This sequence encodes CASSFGTGGSYGYTF.

There are a few counts of this clone. The chain uses TRBV18 and TRBJ1-1; 7 bases are a match to TRBD1. Germline loops: CDR1 KGHSH, CDR2 LQKENI. This CDR3 spans 14 amino acids. The V segment lost 3 bases and the J segment 4 bases; nucleotides outside the gene matches: 5. The DNA of the CDR3 is TGTGCCAGCTCACCGGGACAGTGGTTCACTGAAGCTTTCTTT. Translation gives CASSPGQWFTEAFF.

The V and J genes are TRBV5-1 and TRBJ1-1; the match to TRBD1 covers 9 bases. This CDR3 has 15 residues. The germline V gene encodes CDR1 SGHRS and CDR2 YFSETQ. With V trimmed by 4 bases and J by 4 bases, 8 bases remained unmatched. The CDR3 DNA reads as TGCGCCAGCAGCCCGCCGGGACAGGGTATCACTGAAGCTTTCTTT. Translated, it gives CASSPPGQGITEAFF. The whole variable domain, remainder taken from reference TRBV5-1 and TRBJ1-1, is KAGVTQTPRYLIKTRGQQVTLSCSPISGHRSVSWYQQTPGQGLQFLFEYFSETQRNKGNFPGRFSGRQFSNSRSEMNVSTLELGDSALYLCASSPPGQGITEAFFGQGTRLTVV.

The chain has TRBV29-1 and TRBJ1-1; D is uncertain. The germline gives CDR1 SQVTM, CDR2 ANQGSEA. Trimming took 7 bases from V and 2 from J, leaving 14 bases between them. This CDR3 has 13 amino acids. In nucleotides, the CDR3 is TGCAGCGGCTTGATCGGAGGAAACACTGAAGCTTTCTTT. Its translation is CSGLIGGNTEAFF.

This CDR3 reads CASSHTGPSSLSSYNEQFF. Here the CDR3 DNA reads TGTGCCAGCAGCCATACAGGGCCTTCATCCTTAAGCTCCTACAATGAGCAGTTCTTC. V is TRBV14 and J is TRBJ2-1; tentatively, D is TRBD1 (6 bases). The CDR3 spans 19 residues. CDR1 and CDR2 (germline): SGHDN, FVKESK. The V and J ends lost 3 bases and 0 bases respectively, with 21 bases between them.

This chain connects TRBV7-9 to TRBJ1-1, with 8 bases identical to TRBD1. The J segment lost 5 bases and the V segment lost 4 bases, leaving 15 bases of the junction unmatched. Germline CDR1 and CDR2: SEHNR and FQNEAQ (reference sequence). The CDR3 contains 17 residues. CDR3 protein: CASSSHPYTGGSTEAFF. The CDR3 nucleotides read TGTGCCAGCAGCTCACATCCTTATACAGGGGGGAGTACTGAAGCTTTCTTT.